This TCR beta chain appears in the sequencing data of a study of cytomegalovirus exposure and HLA in healthy donors. Across the whole study: The approximately 120 validation repertoires, a later analysis reported, used the same platform as the 600 to 700 first-cohort repertoires.

Whole-study results and caveats: Investigators reported 164 TCR beta chains as tied to cytomegalovirus. With high specificity and sensitivity, the classifier reportedly diagnosed cytomegalovirus status.

About this clone itself: Its target is unknown.

The length of the CDR3 is 14 residues. Germline trimming cut 0 bases from V and 2 bases from J; bases unmatched to any gene: 2. Per the germline V gene, CDR1 is SGHRS and CDR2 is YFSETQ. Assay used: immunoSEQ multiplex PCR; TCRdb lists only in-frame clones, some missing. The repertoire has some 44,000 clones, 92% of them found once; the top ten carry 5% to 6%. The clonotype comes from a man between 18 and 29 years old in good health and CMV-seronegative. This chain connects TRBV5-1 to TRBJ2-7; TRBD2 aligns across 7 bases. The sample consisted of PBMCs. This chain's CDR3 is CASSLVAGAYEQYF. CDR3 DNA: TGCGCCAGCAGCTTGGTGGCGGGGGCCTACGAGCAGTACTTC.